This TCR beta chain was sequenced in a study of T-cell reconstitution after alpha-beta-depleted transplantation in children. Overall study findings and caveats: Approximately two months post-transplant, alpha-beta T cells reportedly originated from several hundred expanded graft clones.

Remarks on this clonotype: Its matching antigen is unknown. Being one base from a much bigger clone, this may be a read error.

Germline CDR1 and CDR2: SGHTA and FQGNSA. The CDR3 length is 14 residues. The V gene lost 7 bases and the J gene lost 2 bases, with 15 bases spanning the gap. The authors prepared the TCRbeta library with unique molecular identifiers. One entry per CDR3 protein, called by TCRdb with MiXCR from the PCR reads. Of about 120,000 distinct CDR3 sequences listed, approximately 10% are singletons. The clonotype originates from a boy between 2 and 10 years old with acute lymphoblastic leukemia, due to receive a stem cell transplant. The source material was PBMCs, sampled before TCRalphabeta/CD19-depleted stem cell transplant. The J gene is TRBJ2-7, the V gene TRBV7-2; the D gene is possibly TRBD2 (5 bases). CDR3 region: CASTNNRAAYEQYF. The CDR3 DNA follows: TGTGCCAGCACCAACAACAGAGCGGCCTACGAGCAGTACTTC. The full variable domain, its missing parts supplied by reference TRBV7-2 and TRBJ2-7, is GAGVSQSPSNKVTEKGKDVELRCDPISGHTALYWYRQSLGQGLEFLIYFQGNSAPDKSGLPSDRFSAERTGGSVSTLTIQRTQQEDSAVYLCASTNNRAAYEQYFGPGTRLTVT.